Shown below are 13 T cell receptor beta chains from a single sample sequenced in a study of shared clonotypes between healthy human individuals (dated by TCRdb to 2019 to 2021). The receptor library was made with the immunoSEQ multiplex PCR assay. TCRdb mirrors the immuneACCESS table, restricted to in-frame sequences. Some clones are absent from its copies; in checked studies, under half trace to an unresolved V gene, and the reason for the others is unknown. The sample contains about 2.3 million clones, around 90% of them found a single time. The ten largest clones capture around 0.4% of the sample. Material for sequencing was naive CD4+ T cells from PBMCs. In the paper's terms, the cell subset or site label means: CD45RA+ positively selected. These receptors came from a man aged 18-30 years in good health. Some clones in this sample may be carry-over from other donors' samples.

The chain links TRBV5-1 to TRBJ2-5; 7 bases fit TRBD1. This CDR3 has 15 residues. From germline, CDR1 is SGHRS and CDR2 YFSETQ. Germline trimming cut 1 base from V and 5 bases from J; bases unmatched to any gene: 8. This CDR3 is CASSLRQGVHETQYF. In nucleotides, the CDR3 is TGCGCCAGCAGCTTGCGACAGGGTGTCCATGAGACCCAGTACTTC.

Worth noting for this clone: This same CDR3 is encoded by further DNA sequences in the sample. V usage is TRBV28 and J usage is TRBJ1-5, with D uncertain. V lost 3 bases to trimming and J lost 4 bases, with 10 bases between them. From germline, CDR1 is MDHEN and CDR2 SYDVKM. CDR3 size: 14 residues. Here the CDR3 DNA reads TGTGCCAGCAGTTTGGTACAGAGGAATCAGCCCCAGCATTTT. Translated: CASSLVQRNQPQHF.

This sequence joins TRBV2 and TRBJ1-6; D gene uncertain. The germline V gene encodes CDR1 SNHLY and CDR2 FYNNEI. CDR3 length equals 14 residues. Trimming removed 4 bases at V and 9 bases at J, with 13 bases between. The CDR3 loop is CASSAGRSSSPLHF. The DNA of the CDR3 is TGTGCCAGCAGTGCCGGCAGGTCGAGTTCACCCCTCCACTTT.

This chain connects TRBV5-5 to TRBJ2-6; 8 positions match TRBD1. The CDR3 runs to 19 residues. Germline CDR1 is SGHKS and CDR2 is YYEKEE (reference sequence). Trimming removed 0 bases from V and 4 bases from J; junction bases left unmatched: 12. The CDR3 protein is CASSLAGAGGAGGANVLTF. In DNA form, the CDR3 reads TGTGCCAGCAGCTTGGCCGGGGCAGGGGGCGCCGGAGGGGCCAACGTCCTGACTTTC.

The chain is built from TRBV5-1 and TRBJ2-3; possible D gene TRBD2, 6 bases. The CDR3 sequence is 16 residues long. Trimming stripped 0 bases from V and 8 bases from J, with 19 bases between. Germline loops: CDR1 SGHRS, CDR2 YFSETQ. The CDR3 here is CASSLVLSSEGGTQYF. Written as DNA, the CDR3 is TGCGCCAGCAGCTTGGTACTGTCTAGCGAGGGCGGTACGCAGTATTTT.

The J gene is TRBJ2-1, the V gene TRBV7-9; TRBD2 agrees at 10 bases. CDR3 length: 14 residues. V dropped 5 bases and J dropped 6; count of bases not matched to a gene: 4. The germline CDR1 and CDR2 sequences are SEHNR and FQNEAQ (reference sequence). CDR3 bases: TGTGCCAGCAGCCGGGGACTAGCGATCAATGAGCAGTTCTTC. As protein: CASSRGLAINEQFF.

This chain uses TRBV7-2 with TRBJ2-3; 7 bases agree with TRBD1. Unmatched junction bases numbered 4, after V lost 1 base and J lost 0 bases. The CDR3 has 16 residues. The germline V gene has CDR1 SGHTA and CDR2 FQGNSA. This CDR3 reads CASSLVGTASTDTQYF. Written as DNA, the CDR3 is TGTGCCAGCAGCTTAGTGGGGACAGCTAGCACAGATACGCAGTATTTT.

Details on this clone: The sample has other DNA sequences that encode this CDR3 too. The chain employs TRBV5-1 and TRBJ2-2; TRBD2 aligns across 8 bases. In germline, CDR1 is SGHRS, CDR2 YFSETQ. The CDR3 sequence is 14 residues long. The ends lost 1 base at V and 4 bases at J; junction bases unmatched: 0. DNA for the CDR3: TGCGCCAGCAGCTTGAGCGGGGGCACCGGGGAGCTGTTTTTT. This gives the protein CASSLSGGTGELFF.

About this clone: The same CDR3 can be traced to other DNA sequences in this sample. This sequence joins TRBV9 and TRBJ1-5, with a weak D call TRBD1 (6 bases). CDR1 is SGDLS and CDR2 is YYNGEE in the germline V gene. The CDR3 is made up of 14 amino acids. V shed 4 bases and J shed 4 bases, with 12 bases lying between them. The CDR3 DNA follows: TGTGCCAGCAGCCCCAGAGGGGGGAATCAGCCCCAGCATTTT. Translation: CASSPRGGNQPQHF.

As to this clone: Within the sample, other DNA sequences also encode this same CDR3. The rearrangement links TRBV6-1 to TRBJ1-1; D is possibly TRBD1 (5 bases). This CDR3 comprises 13 residues. Trimming cost V 3 bases and J 5 bases, with 10 bases left between them. Germline CDR1 and CDR2: MNHNS and SASEGT. In nucleotides, the CDR3 is TGTGCCAGCAGTGATCAGGGAGGGACTGAAGCTTTCTTT. Protein product: CASSDQGGTEAFF.

The chain uses TRBV18 and TRBJ2-1; 7 bases match TRBD1. CDR1 KGHSH and CDR2 LQKENI come from the germline V gene. Trimming at V came to 5 bases and at J to 3 bases, leaving 7 bases not matched to a gene. The CDR3 totals 15 residues. As DNA, the CDR3 is TGTGCCAGCTCAGTAGGACAGGAAGGCTACAATGAGCAGTTCTTC. As protein: CASSVGQEGYNEQFF.

V gene TRBV7-2 combines with J gene TRBJ1-1; D gene unclear. From germline, CDR1 is SGHTA and CDR2 FQGNSA. This CDR3 contains 15 residues. Trimming pared 7 bases from V and 1 base from J, leaving 16 bases between. The CDR3 DNA is TGTGCCAGCACCTCGTGGGCCACCTCGAACACTGAAGCTTTCTTT. Its translation: CASTSWATSNTEAFF.

V usage is TRBV28 and J usage is TRBJ2-7, with D unclear. Germline V gene sequence: CDR1 MDHEN, CDR2 SYDVKM. This CDR3 contains 14 residues. Trimming took off 8 bases at V and 6 bases at J, with 20 bases between the two ends. CDR3 in amino acids: CASFPRPRPSEQYF. In DNA, the CDR3 is TGTGCCAGCTTCCCCCGCCCCAGACCCTCCGAGCAGTACTTC.